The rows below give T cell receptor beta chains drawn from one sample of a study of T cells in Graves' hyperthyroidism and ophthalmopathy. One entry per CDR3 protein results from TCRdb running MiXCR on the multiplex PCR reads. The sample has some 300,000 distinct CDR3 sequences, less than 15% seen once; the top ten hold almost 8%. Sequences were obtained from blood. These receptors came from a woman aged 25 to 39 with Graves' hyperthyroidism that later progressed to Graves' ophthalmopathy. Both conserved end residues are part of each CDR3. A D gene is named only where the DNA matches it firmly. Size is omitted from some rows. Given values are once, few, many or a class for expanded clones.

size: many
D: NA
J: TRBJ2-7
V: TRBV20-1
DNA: TGCAGTGCTAGCTCCCCCATGGTTATTCGGGAGTCTCCGTACGAGCAGTACTTC
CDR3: CSASSPMVIRESPYEQYF

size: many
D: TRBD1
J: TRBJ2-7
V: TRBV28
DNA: TGTGCCAGCAGTTTACGAGGGACAGAAATGCCTTTCTCCTACGAGCAGTACTTC
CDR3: CASSLRGTEMPFSYEQYF

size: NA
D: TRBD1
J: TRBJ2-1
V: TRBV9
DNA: TGTGCCAGCAGCGTAGTGGGGACAGGGGGGGAGGATGAGCAGTTCTTC
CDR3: CASSVVGTGGEDEQFF

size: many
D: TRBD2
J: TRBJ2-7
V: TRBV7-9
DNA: TGTGCCAGCAGCTTTCGGGAGCGGGAGGGCCGCTACGAGCAGTACTTC
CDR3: CASSFREREGRYEQYF

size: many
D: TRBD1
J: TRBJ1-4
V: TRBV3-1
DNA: TGTGCCAGCAGCCAGACCGGCTTGGGGACAGCAAATGAAAAACTGTTTTTT
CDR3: CASSQTGLGTANEKLFF

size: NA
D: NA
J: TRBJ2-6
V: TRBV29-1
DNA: TGCAGAATTTGGGGCGCGGATGGGGCCAACGTCCTGACTTTC
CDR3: CRIWGADGANVLTF

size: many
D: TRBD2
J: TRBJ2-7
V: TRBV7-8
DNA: TGTGCCAGCAGCCTCCCCCCGGGAGGGCCCCACGAGCAGTACTTC
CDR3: CASSLPPGGPHEQYF

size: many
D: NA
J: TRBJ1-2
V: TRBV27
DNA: TGTGCCAGCAGTTTAAGGCCCCCCCCGACAGCCACGATAAGGGGCTACACCTTC
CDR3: CASSLRPPPTATIRGYTF

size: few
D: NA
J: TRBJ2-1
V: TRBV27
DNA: TGTGCCAGCAGTTTATTCGGGGACGGGGAGAGCTCCTACAATGAGCAGTTCTTC
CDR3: CASSLFGDGESSYNEQFF

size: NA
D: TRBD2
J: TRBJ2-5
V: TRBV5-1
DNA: TGCGCCAGCAGCTCTTGGACTAGCGGGAGACCCGGCGGGACCCAGTACTTC
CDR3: CASSSWTSGRPGGTQYF

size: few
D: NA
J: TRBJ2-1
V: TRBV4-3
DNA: TGCGCCAGCAGCCTCCAGGACTCCGGGACTGTAGTGTCTGAGCAGTTCTTC
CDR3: CASSLQDSGTVVSEQFF

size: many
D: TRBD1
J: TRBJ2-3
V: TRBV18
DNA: TGTGCCAGCTCACGCCAAGGGACAGCCGCCTCAGATACGCAGTATTTT
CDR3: CASSRQGTAASDTQYF

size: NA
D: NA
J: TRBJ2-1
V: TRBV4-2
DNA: TGTGCCAGCAGCCAAGAACCGGACGGGGCATACGAGCAGTTCTTC
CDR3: CASSQEPDGAYEQFF

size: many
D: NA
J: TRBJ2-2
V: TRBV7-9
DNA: TGTGCCAGCAGCGATCCCCCGGGGCCTAACACCGGGGAGCTGTTTTTT
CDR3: CASSDPPGPNTGELFF

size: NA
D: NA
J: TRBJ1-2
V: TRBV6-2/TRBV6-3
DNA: TGTGCCAGCAGTTACTCGATAAATGAACCCTGGAGCTTCTATGGCTACACCTTC
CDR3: CASSYSINEPWSFYGYTF

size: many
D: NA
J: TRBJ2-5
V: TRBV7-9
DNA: TGTGCCAGCAGCTTGGGGTCGTTGACAGGTGAAAGGACCCAGTACTTC
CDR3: CASSLGSLTGERTQYF

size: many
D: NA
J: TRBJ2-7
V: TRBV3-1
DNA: TGTGCCAGCAGCCAAGGGGACCGCCTGCTTTACGAGCAGTACTTC
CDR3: CASSQGDRLLYEQYF

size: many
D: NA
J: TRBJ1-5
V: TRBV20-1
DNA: TGCAGTGCTAGTTACAGGGCCCACCAGCCCCAGCATTTT
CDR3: CSASYRAHQPQHF

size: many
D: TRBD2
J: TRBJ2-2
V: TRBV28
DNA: TGTGCCAGCAGGGGACTAGCGGGATCCGGGGAGCTGTTTTTT
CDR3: CASRGLAGSGELFF

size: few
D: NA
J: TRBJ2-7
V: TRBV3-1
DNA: TGTGCCAGCAGCCAAGAATCGAAGGGGCGGCTCGCCTACGAGCAGTACTTC
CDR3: CASSQESKGRLAYEQYF

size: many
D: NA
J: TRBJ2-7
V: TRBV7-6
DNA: TGTGCCAGCAGCTTAGCGGAGTTCTACGAGCAGTACTTC
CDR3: CASSLAEFYEQYF

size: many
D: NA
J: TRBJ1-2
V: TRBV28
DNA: TGTGCCACCACAGTACAGGGACCCTATGGCTACACCTTC
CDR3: CATTVQGPYGYTF